This record looks at one TCR beta chain sequence and its context. The target antigen is unknown. The sample is drawn from a study of shared clonotypes between healthy human individuals. The data were produced by immunoSEQ multiplex PCR, yet TCRdb's version contains in-frame clones alone and is incomplete. The sample lists 100,000 or so clones, approximately 65% occurring once. Study-wide results and caveats: A few donors had around 5% of their naive CD4 clonotypes in common.

Trimming took 0 bases from V and 6 from J, leaving 12 bases between them. The germline CDR1 and CDR2 sequences are MNHNY and SVGAGI (reference sequence). The CDR3 length is 15 residues. The chain joins TRBV6-6 to TRBJ2-4; D unresolved. Sequenced: memory CD8+ T cells sorted from blood. The subset is: CD45RO+ cells pooled with CCR7-negative TemRA cells. The clonotype originates from a woman aged 30 to 39 in good health. The CDR3 is CASSYSSAQLNIQYF. The CDR3 nucleotides are TGTGCCAGCAGTTACTCGAGTGCACAGCTAAACATTCAGTACTTC.